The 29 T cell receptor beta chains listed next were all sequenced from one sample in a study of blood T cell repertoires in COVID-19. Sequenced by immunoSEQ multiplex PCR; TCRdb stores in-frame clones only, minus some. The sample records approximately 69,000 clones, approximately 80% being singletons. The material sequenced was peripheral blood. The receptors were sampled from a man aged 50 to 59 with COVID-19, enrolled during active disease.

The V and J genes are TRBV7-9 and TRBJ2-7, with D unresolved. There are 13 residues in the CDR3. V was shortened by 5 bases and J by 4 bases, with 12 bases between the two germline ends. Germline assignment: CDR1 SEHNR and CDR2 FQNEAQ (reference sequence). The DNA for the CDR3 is TGTGCCAGCAGCCCTCGTTTGGCTTACGAGCAGTACTTC. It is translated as CASSPRLAYEQYF. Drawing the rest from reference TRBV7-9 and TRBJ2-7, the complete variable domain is DTGVSQNPRHKITKRGQNVTFRCDPISEHNRLYWYRQTLGQGPEFLTYFQNEAQLEKSRLLSDRFSAERPKGSFSTLEIQRTEQGDSAMYLCASSPRLAYEQYFGPGTRLTVT.

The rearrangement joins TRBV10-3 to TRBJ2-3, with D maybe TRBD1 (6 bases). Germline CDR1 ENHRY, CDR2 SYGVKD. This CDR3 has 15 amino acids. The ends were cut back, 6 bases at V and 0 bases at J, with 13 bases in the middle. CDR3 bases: TGTGCCATCAGGCCGACAGGAGCTAGCACAGATACGCAGTATTTT. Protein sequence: CAIRPTGASTDTQYF.

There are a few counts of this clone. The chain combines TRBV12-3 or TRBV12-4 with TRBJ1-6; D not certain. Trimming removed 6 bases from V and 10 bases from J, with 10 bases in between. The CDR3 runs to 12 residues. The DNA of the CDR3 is TGTGCCAGCAGCACGACTGAGTCACCCCTCCACTTT. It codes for CASSTTESPLHF.

The CDR3 DNA reads TGTGCCAGCAGTCCCTCCGGGGAGCAGTTCTTC. Its protein is CASSPSGEQFF. This sequence joins TRBV6-6 and TRBJ2-1; D is unclear. The germline gives CDR1 MNHNY, CDR2 SVGAGI (reference sequence). Trimming removed 5 bases from V and 10 bases from J, with 9 bases in between. This CDR3 is 11 amino acids long.

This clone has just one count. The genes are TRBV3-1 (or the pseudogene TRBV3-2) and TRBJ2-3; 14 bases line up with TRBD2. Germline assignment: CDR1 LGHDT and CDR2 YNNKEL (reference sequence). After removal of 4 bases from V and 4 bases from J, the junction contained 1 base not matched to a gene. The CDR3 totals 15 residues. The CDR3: CASSRTSGGSDTQYF. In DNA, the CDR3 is TGTGCCAGCAGCCGGACTAGCGGGGGGTCAGATACGCAGTATTTT.

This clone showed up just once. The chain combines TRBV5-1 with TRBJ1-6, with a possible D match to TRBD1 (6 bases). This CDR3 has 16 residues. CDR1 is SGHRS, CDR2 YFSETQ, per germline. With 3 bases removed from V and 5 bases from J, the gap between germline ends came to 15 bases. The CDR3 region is CASSSWGRGHNSPLHF. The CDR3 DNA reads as TGCGCCAGCAGCTCCTGGGGCAGGGGCCATAATTCACCCCTCCACTTT. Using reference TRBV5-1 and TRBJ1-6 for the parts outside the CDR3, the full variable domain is KAGVTQTPRYLIKTRGQQVTLSCSPISGHRSVSWYQQTPGQGLQFLFEYFSETQRNKGNFPGRFSGRQFSNSRSEMNVSTLELGDSALYLCASSSWGRGHNSPLHFGNGTRLTVT.

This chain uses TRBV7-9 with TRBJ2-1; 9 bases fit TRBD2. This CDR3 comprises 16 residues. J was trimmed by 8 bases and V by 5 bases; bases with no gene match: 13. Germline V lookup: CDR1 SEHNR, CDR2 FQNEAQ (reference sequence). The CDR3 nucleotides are TGTGCCAGCAGCCCAATTAGCGGGGGACCGGGGGATGAGCAGTTCTTC. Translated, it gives CASSPISGGPGDEQFF.

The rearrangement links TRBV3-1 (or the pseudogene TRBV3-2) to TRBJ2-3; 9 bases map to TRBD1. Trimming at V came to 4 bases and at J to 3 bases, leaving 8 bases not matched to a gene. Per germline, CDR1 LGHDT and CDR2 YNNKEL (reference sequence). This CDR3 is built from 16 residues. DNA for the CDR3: TGTGCCAGCAGCCCGTTCCCGGGACAGGGAACAGATACGCAGTATTTT. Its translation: CASSPFPGQGTDTQYF.

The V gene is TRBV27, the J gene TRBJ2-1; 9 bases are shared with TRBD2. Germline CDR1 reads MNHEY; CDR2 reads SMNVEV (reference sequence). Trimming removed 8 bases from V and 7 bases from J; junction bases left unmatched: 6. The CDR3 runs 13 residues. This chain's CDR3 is CASQLSGGNEQFF. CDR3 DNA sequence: TGTGCCAGCCAGCTGAGCGGGGGGAATGAGCAGTTCTTC.

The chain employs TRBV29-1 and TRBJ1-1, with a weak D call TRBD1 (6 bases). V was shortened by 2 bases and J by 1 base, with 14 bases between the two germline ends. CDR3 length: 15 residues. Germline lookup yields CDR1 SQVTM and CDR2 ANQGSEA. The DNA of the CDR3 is TGCAGCGTTGAATGGGGGGGGCGACAGAACACTGAAGCTTTCTTT. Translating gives CSVEWGGRQNTEAFF.

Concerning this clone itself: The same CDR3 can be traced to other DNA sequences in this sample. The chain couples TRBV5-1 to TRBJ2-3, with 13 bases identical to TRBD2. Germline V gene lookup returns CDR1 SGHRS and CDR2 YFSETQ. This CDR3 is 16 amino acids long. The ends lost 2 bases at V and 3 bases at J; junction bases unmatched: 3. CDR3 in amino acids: CASSLGLAGETDTQYF. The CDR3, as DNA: TGCGCCAGCAGCTTAGGACTAGCGGGAGAAACAGATACGCAGTATTTT.

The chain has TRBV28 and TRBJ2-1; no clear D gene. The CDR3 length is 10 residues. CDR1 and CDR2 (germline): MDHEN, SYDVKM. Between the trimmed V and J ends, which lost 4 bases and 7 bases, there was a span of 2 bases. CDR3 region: CASSSNEQFF. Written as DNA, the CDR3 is TGTGCCAGCAGTTCTAATGAGCAGTTCTTC.

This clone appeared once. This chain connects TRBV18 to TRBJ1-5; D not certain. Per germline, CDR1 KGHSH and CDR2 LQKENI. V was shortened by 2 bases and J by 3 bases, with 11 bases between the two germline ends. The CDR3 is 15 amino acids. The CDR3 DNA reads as TGTGCCAGCTCACCAACAGCGGCCCTCAATCAGCCCCAGCATTTT. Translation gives CASSPTAALNQPQHF.

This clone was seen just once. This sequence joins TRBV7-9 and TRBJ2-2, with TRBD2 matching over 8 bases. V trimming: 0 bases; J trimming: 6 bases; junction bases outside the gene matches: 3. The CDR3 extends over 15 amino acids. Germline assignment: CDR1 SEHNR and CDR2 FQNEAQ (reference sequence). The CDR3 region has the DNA TGTGCCAGCAGCTTAGCCGGGGGGGCCTCCGGGGAGCTGTTTTTT. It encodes CASSLAGGASGELFF. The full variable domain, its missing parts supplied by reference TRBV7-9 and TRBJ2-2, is DTGVSQNPRHKITKRGQNVTFRCDPISEHNRLYWYRQTLGQGPEFLTYFQNEAQLEKSRLLSDRFSAERPKGSFSTLEIQRTEQGDSAMYLCASSLAGGASGELFFGEGSRLTVL.

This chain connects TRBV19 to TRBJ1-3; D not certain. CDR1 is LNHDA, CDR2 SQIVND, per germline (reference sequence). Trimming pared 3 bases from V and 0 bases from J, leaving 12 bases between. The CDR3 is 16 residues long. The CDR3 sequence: CASSMVRRDSGNTIYF. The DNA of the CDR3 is TGTGCCAGTAGTATGGTGAGACGGGACTCTGGAAACACCATATATTTT.

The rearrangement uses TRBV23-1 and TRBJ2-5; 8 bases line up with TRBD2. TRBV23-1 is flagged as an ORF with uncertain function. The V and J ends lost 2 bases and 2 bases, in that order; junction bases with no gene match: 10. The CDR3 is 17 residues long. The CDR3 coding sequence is TGCGCCAGCAGTCAACCGAAGTCCGGGGGGGGGCAAGAGACCCAGTACTTC. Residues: CASSQPKSGGGQETQYF.

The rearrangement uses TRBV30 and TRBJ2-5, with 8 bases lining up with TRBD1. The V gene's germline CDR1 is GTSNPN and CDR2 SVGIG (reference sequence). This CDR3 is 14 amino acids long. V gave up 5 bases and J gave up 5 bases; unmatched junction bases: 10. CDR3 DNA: TGTGCCTGGGACCGACAGGGGATCTTGGAGACCCAGTACTTC. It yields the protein CAWDRQGILETQYF.

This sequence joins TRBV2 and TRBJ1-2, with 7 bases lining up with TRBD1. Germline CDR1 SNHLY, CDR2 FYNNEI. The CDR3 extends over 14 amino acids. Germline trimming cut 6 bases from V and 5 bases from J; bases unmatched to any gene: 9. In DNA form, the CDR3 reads TGTGCCAGCAGCGATAGGGACAGCGAGTATGGCTACACCTTC. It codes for CASSDRDSEYGYTF.

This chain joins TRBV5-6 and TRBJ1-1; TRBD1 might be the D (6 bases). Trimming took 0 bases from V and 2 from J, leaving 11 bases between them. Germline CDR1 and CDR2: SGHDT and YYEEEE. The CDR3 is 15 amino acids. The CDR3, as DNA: TGTGCCAGCAGCTTGGACAGGGTCGGAAACACTGAAGCTTTCTTT. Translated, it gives CASSLDRVGNTEAFF.

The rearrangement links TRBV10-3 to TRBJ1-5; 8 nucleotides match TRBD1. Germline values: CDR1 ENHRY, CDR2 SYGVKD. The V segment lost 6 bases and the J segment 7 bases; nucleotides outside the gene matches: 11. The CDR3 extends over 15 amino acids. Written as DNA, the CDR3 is TGTGCCATCAGCAGTTCCGGGACAGGCGACCAGCCCCAGCATTTT. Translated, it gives CAISSSGTGDQPQHF.

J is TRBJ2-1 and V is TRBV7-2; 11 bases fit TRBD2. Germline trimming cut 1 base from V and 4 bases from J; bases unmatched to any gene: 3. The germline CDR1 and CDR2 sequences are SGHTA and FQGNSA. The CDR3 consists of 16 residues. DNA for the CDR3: TGTGCCAGCAGCTTAGATAGCGGGGGGGCTTACAATGAGCAGTTCTTC. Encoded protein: CASSLDSGGAYNEQFF.

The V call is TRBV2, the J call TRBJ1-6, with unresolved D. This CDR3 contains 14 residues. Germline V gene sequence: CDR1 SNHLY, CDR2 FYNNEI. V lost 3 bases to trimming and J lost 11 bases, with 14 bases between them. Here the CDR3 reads CASSDGGRVPPLHF. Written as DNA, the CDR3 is TGTGCCAGCAGTGATGGAGGACGGGTACCACCCCTCCACTTT.

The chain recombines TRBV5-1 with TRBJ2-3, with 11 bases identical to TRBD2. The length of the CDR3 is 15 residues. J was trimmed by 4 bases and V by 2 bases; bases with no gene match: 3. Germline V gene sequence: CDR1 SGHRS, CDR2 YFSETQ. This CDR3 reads CASSFISGGADTQYF. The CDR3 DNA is TGCGCCAGCAGCTTTATTAGCGGGGGGGCAGATACGCAGTATTTT.

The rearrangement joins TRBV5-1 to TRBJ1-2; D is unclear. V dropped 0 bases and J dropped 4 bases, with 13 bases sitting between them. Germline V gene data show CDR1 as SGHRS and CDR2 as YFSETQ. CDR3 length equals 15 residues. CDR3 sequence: CASSLDQDSAYGYTF. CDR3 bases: TGCGCCAGCAGCTTGGACCAGGACTCGGCCTATGGCTACACCTTC.

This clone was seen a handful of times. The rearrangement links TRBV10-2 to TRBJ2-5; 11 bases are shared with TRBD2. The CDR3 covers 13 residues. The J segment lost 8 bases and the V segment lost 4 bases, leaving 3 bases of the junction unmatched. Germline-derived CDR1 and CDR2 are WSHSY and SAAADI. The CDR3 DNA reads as TGCGCCAGCAGTGGGGGACTAGCGGAAACCCAGTACTTC. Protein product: CASSGGLAETQYF.

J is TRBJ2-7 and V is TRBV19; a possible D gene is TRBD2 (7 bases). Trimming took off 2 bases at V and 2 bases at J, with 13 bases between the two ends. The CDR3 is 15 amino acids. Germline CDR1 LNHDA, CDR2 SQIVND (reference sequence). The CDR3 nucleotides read TGTGCCAGTAGTATATCGGGGGGCGACACCTACGAGCAGTACTTC. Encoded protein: CASSISGGDTYEQYF.

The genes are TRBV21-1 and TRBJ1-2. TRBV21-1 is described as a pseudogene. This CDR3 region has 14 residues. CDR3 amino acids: CASSKISDSPGYTF. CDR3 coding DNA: TGTGCCAGCAGCAAGATATCTGACTCCCCGGGCTACACCTTC.

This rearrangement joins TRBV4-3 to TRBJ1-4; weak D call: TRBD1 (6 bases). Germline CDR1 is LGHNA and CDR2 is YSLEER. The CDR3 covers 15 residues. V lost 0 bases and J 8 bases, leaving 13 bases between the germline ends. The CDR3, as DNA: TGCGCCAGCAGCCAAGAACAGGGAGGGGAGGAAAAACTGTTTTTT. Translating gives CASSQEQGGEEKLFF.

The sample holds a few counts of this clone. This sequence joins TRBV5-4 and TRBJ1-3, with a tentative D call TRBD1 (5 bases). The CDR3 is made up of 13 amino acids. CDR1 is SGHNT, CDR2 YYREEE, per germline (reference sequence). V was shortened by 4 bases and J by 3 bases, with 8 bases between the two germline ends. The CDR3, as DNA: TGTGCCAGCAGCCGGACAAATGGAAACACCATATATTTT. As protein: CASSRTNGNTIYF.